Sequencing of this TCR beta chain was carried out in a study of vaccination effects on CD4 cells after COVID-19. Only a few counts were recorded for this clone. Its matching antigen is unknown. Pools of viral peptides were used by the ViraFEST assay to expand antigen-specific CD4+ T cells ahead of sequencing. Cultured cells yielded isolated CD4+ T cells after about ten days. Infection dated between March and December 2020, before the Alpha, Beta and Delta variants reached the United States. Participants completed two doses of the BNT162b2 or mRNA-1273 vaccine. The V segment lost 1 base and the J segment 2 bases; nucleotides outside the gene matches: 6. The CDR3 runs 16 residues. The germline CDR1 and CDR2 sequences are MGHRA and YSYEKL. TCRdb's table, derived via immunoSEQ multiplex PCR, lists solely in-frame clones and lacks some. The sample holds 15,000 to 20,000 clones, 76% seen once.

The genes are TRBV4-1 and TRBJ2-7; 9 nucleotides agree with TRBD2. The receptor comes from a human donor who had a prior SARS-CoV-2 infection. Material: CD4+ T cells from PBMCs cultured with SARS-CoV-2 spike peptides, obtained after COVID-19 vaccination. The CDR3 region is CASSQAPLAGTYEQYF. Written as DNA, the CDR3 is TGCGCCAGCAGCCAAGCCCCGCTAGCGGGAACCTACGAGCAGTACTTC.